The T cell receptor beta chain under discussion was sequenced for a study of blood T cell repertoires in COVID-19. Study details: The origin of the acute and convalescent COVID-19 samples was the United States, Italy and Spain.

This CDR3 has 16 amino acids. The germline CDR1 and CDR2 sequences are MDHEN and SYDVKM. J gave up 8 bases and V 6 bases, and 15 bases lay outside the gene matches. Original handling: Amplification from reference gene primers served as the basis for estimated nucleated cell counts. Data came from immunoSEQ multiplex PCR; TCRdb stores just in-frame clones and leaves some out. The V and J calls and clone size are taken from that table; D and trimming were inferred from the DNA. The data show roughly 120,000 clones, with 85% seen just once and roughly 11% held by the top ten. The sample taken for sequencing was peripheral blood. This sequence joins TRBV28 and TRBJ1-2; TRBD1 matches at 10 bases. This clonotype was sampled from an elderly man with acute or convalescent COVID-19. CDR3 bases: TGTGCCAGCAGAACTCCGGGACAGGGGTTTTCTCGCGGCTACACCTTC. Its translation: CASRTPGQGFSRGYTF.